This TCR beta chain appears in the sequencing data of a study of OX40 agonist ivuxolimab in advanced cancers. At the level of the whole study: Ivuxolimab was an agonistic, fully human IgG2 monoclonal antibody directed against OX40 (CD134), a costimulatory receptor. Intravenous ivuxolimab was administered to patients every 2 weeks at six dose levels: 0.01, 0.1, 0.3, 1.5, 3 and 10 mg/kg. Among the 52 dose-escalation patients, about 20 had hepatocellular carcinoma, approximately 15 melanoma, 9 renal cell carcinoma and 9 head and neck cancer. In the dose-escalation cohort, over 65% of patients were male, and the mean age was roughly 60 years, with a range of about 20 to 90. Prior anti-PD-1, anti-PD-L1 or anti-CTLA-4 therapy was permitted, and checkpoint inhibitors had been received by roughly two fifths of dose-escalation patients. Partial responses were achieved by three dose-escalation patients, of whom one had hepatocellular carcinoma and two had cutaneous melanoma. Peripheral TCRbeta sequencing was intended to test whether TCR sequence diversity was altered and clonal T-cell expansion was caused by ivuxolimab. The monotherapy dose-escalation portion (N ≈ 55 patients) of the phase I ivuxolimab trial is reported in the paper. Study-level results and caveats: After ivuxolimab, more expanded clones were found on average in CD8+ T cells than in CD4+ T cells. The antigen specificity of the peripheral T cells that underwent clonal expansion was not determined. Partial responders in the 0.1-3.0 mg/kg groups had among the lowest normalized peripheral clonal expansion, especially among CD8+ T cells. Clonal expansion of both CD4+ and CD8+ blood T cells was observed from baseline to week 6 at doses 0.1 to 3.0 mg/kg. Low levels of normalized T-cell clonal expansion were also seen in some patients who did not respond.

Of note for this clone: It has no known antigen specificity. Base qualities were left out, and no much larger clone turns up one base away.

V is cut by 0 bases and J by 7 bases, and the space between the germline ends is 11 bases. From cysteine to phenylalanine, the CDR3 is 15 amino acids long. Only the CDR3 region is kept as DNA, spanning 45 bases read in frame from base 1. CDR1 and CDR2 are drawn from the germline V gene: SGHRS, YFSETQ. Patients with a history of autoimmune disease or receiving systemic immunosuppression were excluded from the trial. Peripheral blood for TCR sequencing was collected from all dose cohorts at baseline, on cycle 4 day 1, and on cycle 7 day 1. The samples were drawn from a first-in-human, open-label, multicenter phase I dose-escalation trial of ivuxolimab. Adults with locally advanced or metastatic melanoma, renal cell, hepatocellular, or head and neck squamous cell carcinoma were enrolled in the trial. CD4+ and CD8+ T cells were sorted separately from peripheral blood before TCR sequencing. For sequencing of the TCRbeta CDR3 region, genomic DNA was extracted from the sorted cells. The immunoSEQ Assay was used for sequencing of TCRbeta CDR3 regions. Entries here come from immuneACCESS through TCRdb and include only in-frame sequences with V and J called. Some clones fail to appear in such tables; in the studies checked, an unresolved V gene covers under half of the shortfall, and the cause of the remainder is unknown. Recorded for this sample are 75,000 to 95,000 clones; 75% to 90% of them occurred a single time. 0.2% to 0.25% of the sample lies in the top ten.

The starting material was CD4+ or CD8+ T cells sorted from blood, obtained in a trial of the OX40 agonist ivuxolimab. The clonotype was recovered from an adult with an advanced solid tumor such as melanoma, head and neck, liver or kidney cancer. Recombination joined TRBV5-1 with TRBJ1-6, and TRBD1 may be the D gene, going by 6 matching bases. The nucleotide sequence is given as TGCGCCAGCAGCTTGGAGGGGGTTAGCAATTCACCCCTCCACTTT. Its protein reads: CASSLEGVSNSPLHF.